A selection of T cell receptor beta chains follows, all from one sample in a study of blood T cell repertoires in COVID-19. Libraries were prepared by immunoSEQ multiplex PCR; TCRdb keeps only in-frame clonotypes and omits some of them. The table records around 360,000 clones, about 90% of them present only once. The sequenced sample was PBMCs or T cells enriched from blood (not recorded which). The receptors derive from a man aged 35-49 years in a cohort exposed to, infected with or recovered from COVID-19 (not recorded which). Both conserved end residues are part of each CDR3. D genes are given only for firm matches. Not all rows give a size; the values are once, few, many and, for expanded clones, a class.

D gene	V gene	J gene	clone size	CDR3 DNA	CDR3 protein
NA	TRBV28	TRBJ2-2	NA	TGTGCCAGCAGACGGCAAGGGGGATCCAGGGGCGCGGGGGAGCTGTTTTTT	CASRRQGGSRGAGELFF
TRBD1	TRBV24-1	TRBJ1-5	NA	TGTGCCACCAGTGATTCGGGACAGGGGGTTGATCAGCCCCAGCATTTT	CATSDSGQGVDQPQHF
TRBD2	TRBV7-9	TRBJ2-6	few	TGTGCCAGCACCCTCGGGGGGTCAGGGGCCAACGTCCTGACTTTC	CASTLGGSGANVLTF
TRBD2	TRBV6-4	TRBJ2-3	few	TGTGCCAGCAGTGGATTAGCGGGGGCTAGCACAGATACGCAGTATTTT	CASSGLAGASTDTQYF
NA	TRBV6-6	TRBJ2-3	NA	TGTGCCAGCAGTTTCTCGACTAGTCGGAGCTCAGATACGCAGTATTTT	CASSFSTSRSSDTQYF
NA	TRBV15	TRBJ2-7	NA	TGTGCCACCAGCAGAGTGGGATTACTAGGTGGCGAGCAGTACTTC	CATSRVGLLGGEQYF
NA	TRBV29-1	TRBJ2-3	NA	TGCAGCGTTATGTCGGCGGGACTCACAGATACGCAGTATTTT	CSVMSAGLTDTQYF
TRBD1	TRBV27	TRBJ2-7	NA	TGTGCCAGCAGTCCCCGACAGGGCTACGAGCAGTACTTC	CASSPRQGYEQYF
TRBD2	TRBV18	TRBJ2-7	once	TGTGCCAGCTCACCAGGGACTAGCGACGAGCAGTACTTC	CASSPGTSDEQYF
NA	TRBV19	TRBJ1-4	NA	TGTGCCAGTAGACCCAAGGGGAATGAAAAACTGTTTTTT	CASRPKGNEKLFF
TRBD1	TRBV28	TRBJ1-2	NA	TGTGCCAGCAGACTAGGACAGGGGTTCTATGGCTACACCTTC	CASRLGQGFYGYTF
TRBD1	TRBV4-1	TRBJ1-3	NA	TGCGCCAGCAGCCCCAAGGGGCAGGGGGCTGGAAACACCATATATTTT	CASSPKGQGAGNTIYF
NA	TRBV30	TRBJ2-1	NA	TGTGCCTGGAGTCTAGGGGGATACAATGAGCAGTTCTTC	CAWSLGGYNEQFF
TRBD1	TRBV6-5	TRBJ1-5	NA	TGTGCCAGCAGTTCGCCCGGGACAGGGAATCAGCCCCAGCATTTT	CASSSPGTGNQPQHF